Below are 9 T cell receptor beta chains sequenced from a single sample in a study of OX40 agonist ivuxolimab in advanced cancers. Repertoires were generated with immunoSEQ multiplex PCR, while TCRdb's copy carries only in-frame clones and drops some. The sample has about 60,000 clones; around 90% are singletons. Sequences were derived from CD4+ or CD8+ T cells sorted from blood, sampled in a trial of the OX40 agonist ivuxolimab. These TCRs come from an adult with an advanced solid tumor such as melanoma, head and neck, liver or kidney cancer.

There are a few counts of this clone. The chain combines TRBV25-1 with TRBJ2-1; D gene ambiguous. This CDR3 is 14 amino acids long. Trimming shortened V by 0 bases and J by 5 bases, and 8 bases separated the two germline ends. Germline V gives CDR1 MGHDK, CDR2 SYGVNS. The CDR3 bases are TGTGCCAGCAGTGAATATAGACTCGACAATGAGCAGTTCTTC. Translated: CASSEYRLDNEQFF.

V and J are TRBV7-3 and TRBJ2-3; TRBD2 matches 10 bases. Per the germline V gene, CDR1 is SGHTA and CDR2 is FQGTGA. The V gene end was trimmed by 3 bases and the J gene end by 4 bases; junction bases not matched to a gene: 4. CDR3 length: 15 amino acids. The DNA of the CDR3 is TGTGCCAGCAGCTTGCTAGCGGGAGTGTCAGATACGCAGTATTTT. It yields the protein CASSLLAGVSDTQYF.

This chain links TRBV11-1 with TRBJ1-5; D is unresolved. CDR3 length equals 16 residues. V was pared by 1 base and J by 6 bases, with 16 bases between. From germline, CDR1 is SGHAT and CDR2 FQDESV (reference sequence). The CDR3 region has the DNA TGTGCCAGCAGCTTAGGCCTCGGGGAGGGTCTTCAGCCCCAGCATTTT. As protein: CASSLGLGEGLQPQHF. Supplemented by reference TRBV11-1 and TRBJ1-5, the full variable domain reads EAEVAQSPRYKITEKSQAVAFWCDPISGHATLYWYRQILGQGPELLVQFQDESVVDDSQLPKDRFSAERLKGVDSTLKIQPAELGDSAMYLCASSLGLGEGLQPQHFGDGTRLSIL.

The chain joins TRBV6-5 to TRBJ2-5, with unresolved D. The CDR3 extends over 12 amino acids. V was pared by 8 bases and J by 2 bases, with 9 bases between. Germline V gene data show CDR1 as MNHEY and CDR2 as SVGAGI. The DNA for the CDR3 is TGTGCCAGCTCGGCTCCGCAAGAGACCCAGTACTTC. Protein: CASSAPQETQYF.

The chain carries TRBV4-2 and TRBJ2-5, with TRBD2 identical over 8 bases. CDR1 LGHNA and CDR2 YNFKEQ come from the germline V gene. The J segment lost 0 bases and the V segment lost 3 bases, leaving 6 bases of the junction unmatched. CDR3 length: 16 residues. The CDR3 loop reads CASSHGASGYQETQYF. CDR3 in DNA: TGTGCCAGCAGCCATGGGGCTAGCGGGTACCAAGAGACCCAGTACTTC.

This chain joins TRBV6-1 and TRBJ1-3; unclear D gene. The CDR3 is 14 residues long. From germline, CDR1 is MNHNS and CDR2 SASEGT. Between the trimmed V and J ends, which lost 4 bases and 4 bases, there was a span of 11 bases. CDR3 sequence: CASSAPEAGNTIYF. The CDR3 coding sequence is TGTGCCAGCAGTGCGCCGGAGGCGGGAAACACCATATATTTT.

The CDR3 bases are TGTGCCAGCAGCTTAAGTCTAGCGGAGGGGACCTACGAGCAGTACTTC. It is translated as CASSLSLAEGTYEQYF. J is TRBJ2-7 and V is TRBV7-2; 7 bases map to TRBD2. Losses at the gene ends were 2 bases for V and 2 bases for J; bases not matched to a gene: 9. This CDR3 comprises 16 residues. Germline loops: CDR1 SGHTA, CDR2 FQGNSA.

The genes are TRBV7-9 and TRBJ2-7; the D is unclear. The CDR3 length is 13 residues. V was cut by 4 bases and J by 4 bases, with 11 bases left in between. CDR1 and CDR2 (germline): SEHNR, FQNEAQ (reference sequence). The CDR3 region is CASSWPGQYEQYF. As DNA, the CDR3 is TGTGCCAGCAGCTGGCCGGGCCAATACGAGCAGTACTTC.

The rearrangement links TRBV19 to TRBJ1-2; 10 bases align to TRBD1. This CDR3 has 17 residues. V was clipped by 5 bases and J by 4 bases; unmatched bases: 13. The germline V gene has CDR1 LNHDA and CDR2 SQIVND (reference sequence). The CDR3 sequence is CASSESGTGVLIYGYTF. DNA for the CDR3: TGTGCCAGTAGTGAGTCCGGGACAGGGGTTTTAATCTATGGCTACACCTTC.